This T cell receptor beta chain was captured in a study of blood T cell repertoires in COVID-19. Profiled with immunoSEQ multiplex PCR; TCRdb holds only in-frame clones, not every one. The data show some 74,000 clones, roughly 80% seen once. Germline V lookup: CDR1 SGHNT, CDR2 YYREEE (reference sequence). V dropped 1 base and J dropped 6; count of bases not matched to a gene: 11. The CDR3 covers 17 residues. Material: peripheral blood. V and J are TRBV5-4 and TRBJ2-7, with 12 positions matching TRBD2. The sequence was obtained from an elderly woman with active or convalescent COVID-19. The CDR3 here is CASSLRLAGVEVREQYF. DNA for the CDR3: TGTGCCAGCAGCTTGAGACTAGCGGGAGTTGAAGTCCGCGAGCAGTACTTC.